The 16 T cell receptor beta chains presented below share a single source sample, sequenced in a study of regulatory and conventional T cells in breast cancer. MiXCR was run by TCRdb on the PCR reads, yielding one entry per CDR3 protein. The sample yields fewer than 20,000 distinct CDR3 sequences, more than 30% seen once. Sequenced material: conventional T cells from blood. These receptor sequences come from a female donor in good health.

CDR3 nucleotides: TGTGCCAGCACCCTAGTTCGGTCTGCTCCTCCAAATGAGCAGTTCTTC. Its protein product is CASTLVRSAPPNEQFF. The chain carries TRBV7-8 and TRBJ2-1; D gene ambiguous. The germline V and J ends were trimmed by 7 bases and 7 bases, with 23 bases remaining between them. The CDR3 runs 16 residues. Germline CDR1 is SGHVS and CDR2 is FQNEAQ.

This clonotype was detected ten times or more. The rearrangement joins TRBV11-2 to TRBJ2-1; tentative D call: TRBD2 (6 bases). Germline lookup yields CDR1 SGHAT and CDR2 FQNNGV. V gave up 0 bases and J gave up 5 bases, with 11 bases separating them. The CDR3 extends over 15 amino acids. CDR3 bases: TGTGCCAGCAGCTTAGACGGGAGAAGGAACAATGAGCAGTTCTTC. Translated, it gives CASSLDGRRNNEQFF.

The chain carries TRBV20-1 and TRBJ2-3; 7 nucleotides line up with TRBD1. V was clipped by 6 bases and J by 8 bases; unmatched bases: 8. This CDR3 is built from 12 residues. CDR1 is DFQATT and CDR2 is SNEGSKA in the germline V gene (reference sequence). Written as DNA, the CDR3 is TGCAGTGCCGGTACAGGGGAGTTTACGCAGTATTTT. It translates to CSAGTGEFTQYF.

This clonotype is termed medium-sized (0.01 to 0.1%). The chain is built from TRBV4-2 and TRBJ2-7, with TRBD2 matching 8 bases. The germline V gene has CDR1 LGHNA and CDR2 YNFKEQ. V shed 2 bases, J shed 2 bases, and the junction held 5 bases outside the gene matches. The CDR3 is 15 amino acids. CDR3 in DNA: TGTGCCAGCAGCCAAAGTAGCGGGAACGCCTACGAGCAGTACTTC. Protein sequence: CASSQSSGNAYEQYF.

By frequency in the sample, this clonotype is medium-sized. The CDR3 sequence is CASSTVAGGYNEQFF. The CDR3 nucleotides read TGTGCCAGCAGCACTGTAGCGGGAGGTTACAATGAGCAGTTCTTC. The chain employs TRBV11-2 and TRBJ2-1; TRBD2 matches 10 bases. CDR1 is SGHAT, CDR2 FQNNGV, per germline. The CDR3 is 15 amino acids. The trim removed 5 bases at V and 4 bases at J, leaving 5 bases unmatched.

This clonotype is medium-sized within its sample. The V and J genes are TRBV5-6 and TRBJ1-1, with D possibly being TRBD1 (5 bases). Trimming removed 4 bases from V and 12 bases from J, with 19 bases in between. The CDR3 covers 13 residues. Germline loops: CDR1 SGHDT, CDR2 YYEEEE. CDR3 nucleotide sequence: TGTGCCAGCAGCGTCTCCGGGACGGTGCGTCCTTTCTTT. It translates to CASSVSGTVRPFF.

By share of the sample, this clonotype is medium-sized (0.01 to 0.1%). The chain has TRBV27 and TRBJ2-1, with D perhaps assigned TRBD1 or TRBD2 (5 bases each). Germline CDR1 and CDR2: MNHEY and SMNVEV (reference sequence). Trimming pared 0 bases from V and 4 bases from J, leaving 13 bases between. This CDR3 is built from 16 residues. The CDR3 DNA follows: TGTGCCAGCAGTTTATCGCAGGGACCCCTTTACAATGAGCAGTTCTTC. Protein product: CASSLSQGPLYNEQFF.

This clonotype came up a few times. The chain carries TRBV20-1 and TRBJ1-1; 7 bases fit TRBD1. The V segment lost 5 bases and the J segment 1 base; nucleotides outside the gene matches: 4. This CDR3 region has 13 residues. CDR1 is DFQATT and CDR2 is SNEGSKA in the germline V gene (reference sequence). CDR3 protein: CSAADRANTEAFF. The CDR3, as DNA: TGCAGTGCTGCCGACAGGGCGAACACTGAAGCTTTCTTT.

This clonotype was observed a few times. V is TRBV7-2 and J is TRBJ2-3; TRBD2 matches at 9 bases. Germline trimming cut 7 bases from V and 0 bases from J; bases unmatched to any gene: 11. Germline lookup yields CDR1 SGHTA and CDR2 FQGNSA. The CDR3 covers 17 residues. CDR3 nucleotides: TGTGCCAGCATCCCCGGGCGGGGGGGAGGGAGCACAGATACGCAGTATTTT. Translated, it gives CASIPGRGGGSTDTQYF.

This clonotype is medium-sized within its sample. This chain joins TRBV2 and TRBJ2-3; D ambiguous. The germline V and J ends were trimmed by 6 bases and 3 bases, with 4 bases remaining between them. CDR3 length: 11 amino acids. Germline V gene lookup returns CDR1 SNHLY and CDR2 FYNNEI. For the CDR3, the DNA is TGTGCCAGCAGGACTACAGATACGCAGTATTTT. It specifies CASRTTDTQYF.

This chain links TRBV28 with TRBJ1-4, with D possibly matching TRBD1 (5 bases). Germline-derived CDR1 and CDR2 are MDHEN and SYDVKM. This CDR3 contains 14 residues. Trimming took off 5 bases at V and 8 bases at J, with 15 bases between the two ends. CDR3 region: CASSAGEGREKLFF. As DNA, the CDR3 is TGTGCCAGCAGTGCCGGGGAGGGGCGGGAAAAACTGTTTTTT. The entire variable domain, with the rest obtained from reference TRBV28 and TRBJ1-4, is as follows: DVKVTQSSRYLVKRTGEKVFLECVQDMDHENMFWYRQDPGLGLRLIYFSYDVKMKEKGDIPEGYSVSREKKERFSLILESASTNQTSMYLCASSAGEGREKLFFGSGTQLSVL.

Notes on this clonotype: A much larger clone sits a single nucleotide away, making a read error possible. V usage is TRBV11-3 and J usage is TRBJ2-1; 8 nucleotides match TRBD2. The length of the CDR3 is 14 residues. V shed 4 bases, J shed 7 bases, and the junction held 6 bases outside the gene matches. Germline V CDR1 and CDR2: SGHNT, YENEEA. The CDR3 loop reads CASSSSLAGNEQFF. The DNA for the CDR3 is TGTGCCAGCAGCTCCTCCTTAGCGGGAAATGAGCAGTTCTTC.

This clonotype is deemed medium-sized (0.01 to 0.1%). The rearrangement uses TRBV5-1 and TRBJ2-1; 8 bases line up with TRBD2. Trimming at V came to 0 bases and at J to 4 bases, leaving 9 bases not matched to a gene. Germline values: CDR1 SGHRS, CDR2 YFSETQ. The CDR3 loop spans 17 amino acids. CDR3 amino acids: CASSLEAGGGQYNEQFF. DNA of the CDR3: TGCGCCAGCAGCTTGGAGGCGGGGGGAGGCCAATACAATGAGCAGTTCTTC.

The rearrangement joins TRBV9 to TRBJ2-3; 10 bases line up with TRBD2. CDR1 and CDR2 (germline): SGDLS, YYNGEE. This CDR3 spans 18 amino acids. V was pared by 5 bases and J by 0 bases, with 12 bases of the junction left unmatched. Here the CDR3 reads CASSPVAGGIPSTDTQYF. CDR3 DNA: TGTGCCAGCAGTCCCGTAGCGGGGGGAATTCCTAGCACAGATACGCAGTATTTT. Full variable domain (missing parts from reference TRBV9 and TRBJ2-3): DSGVTQTPKHLITATGQRVTLRCSPRSGDLSVYWYQQSLDQGLQFLIQYYNGEERAKGNILERFSAQQFPDLHSELNLSSLELGDSALYFCASSPVAGGIPSTDTQYFGPGTRLTVL.

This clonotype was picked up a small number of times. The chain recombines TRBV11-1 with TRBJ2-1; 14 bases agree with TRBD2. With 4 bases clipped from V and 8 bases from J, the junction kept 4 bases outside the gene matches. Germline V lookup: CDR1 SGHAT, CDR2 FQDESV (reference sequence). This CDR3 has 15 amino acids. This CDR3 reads CASSYGTSGSHEQFF. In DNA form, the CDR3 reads TGTGCCAGCAGCTACGGGACTAGCGGGAGCCATGAGCAGTTCTTC.

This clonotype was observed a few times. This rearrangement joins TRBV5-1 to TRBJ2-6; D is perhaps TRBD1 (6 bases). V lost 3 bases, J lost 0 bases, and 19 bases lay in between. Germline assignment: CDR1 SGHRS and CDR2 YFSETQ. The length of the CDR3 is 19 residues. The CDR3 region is CASSSPPPGVSSGANVLTF. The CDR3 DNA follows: TGCGCCAGCAGCTCACCGCCTCCAGGGGTAAGCTCTGGGGCCAACGTCCTGACTTTC.